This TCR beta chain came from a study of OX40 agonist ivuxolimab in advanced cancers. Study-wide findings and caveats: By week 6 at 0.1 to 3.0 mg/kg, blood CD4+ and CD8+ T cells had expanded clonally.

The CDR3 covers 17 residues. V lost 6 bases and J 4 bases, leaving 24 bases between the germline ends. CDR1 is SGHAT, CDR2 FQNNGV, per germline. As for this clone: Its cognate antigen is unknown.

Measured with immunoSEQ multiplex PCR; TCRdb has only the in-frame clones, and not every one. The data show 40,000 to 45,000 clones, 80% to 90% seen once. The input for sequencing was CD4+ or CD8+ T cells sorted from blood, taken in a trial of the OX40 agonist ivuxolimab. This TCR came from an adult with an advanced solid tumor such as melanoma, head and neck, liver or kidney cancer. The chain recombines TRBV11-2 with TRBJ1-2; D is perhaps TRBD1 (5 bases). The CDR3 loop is CASRRISTGTRGYGYTF. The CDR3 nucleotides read TGTGCCAGCAGACGCATCTCCACCGGGACCCGGGGCTATGGCTACACCTTC.